The rows below give T cell receptor beta chains drawn from one sample of a study of OX40 agonist ivuxolimab in advanced cancers. The table came from immunoSEQ multiplex PCR; TCRdb's copy has only in-frame clones and leaves some out. Seen here are roughly 67,000 clones, 84% observed once, and the top ten hold around 1.6%. Sample: CD4+ or CD8+ T cells sorted from blood, taken in a trial of the OX40 agonist ivuxolimab. These receptors all come from an adult with an advanced solid tumor such as melanoma, head and neck, liver or kidney cancer. CDR3s leave out the opening cysteine and the closing phenylalanine or tryptophan. Each record gives: V gene, J gene, CDR3 protein.

V gene: TRBV28
J gene: TRBJ2-7
CDR3 protein: ASSAALGTYEQY

V gene: TRBV11-2
J gene: TRBJ2-1
CDR3 protein: ASSSVKDRGNNEQF

V gene: TRBV30
J gene: TRBJ1-2
CDR3 protein: AWTLGTTRTTYGYT

V gene: TRBV18
J gene: TRBJ2-3
CDR3 protein: ASLRTGGTDTQY

V gene: TRBV7-2
J gene: TRBJ2-2
CDR3 protein: ASSLGGLAGELF

V gene: TRBV9
J gene: TRBJ2-5
CDR3 protein: ASSVSGQGAQETQY

V gene: TRBV7-2
J gene: TRBJ2-7
CDR3 protein: ASSLGTRGKYEQY

V gene: TRBV6-1
J gene: TRBJ2-7
CDR3 protein: ASSVTGGFSYEQY

V gene: TRBV5-4
J gene: TRBJ2-3
CDR3 protein: ASSLDIEDTQY

V gene: TRBV6-1
J gene: TRBJ2-4
CDR3 protein: ASSERTVLAKNIQY

V gene: TRBV7-2
J gene: TRBJ2-7
CDR3 protein: ASSLASDANSYEQY

V gene: TRBV10-3
J gene: TRBJ1-2
CDR3 protein: AISPGPLVGYT

V gene: TRBV4-1
J gene: TRBJ1-1
CDR3 protein: ASSQETSLGGVTEAF

V gene: TRBV6-5
J gene: TRBJ2-2
CDR3 protein: ASRLGGAGELF